The rows below give T cell receptor beta chains drawn from one sample of a study of blood T cell repertoires in COVID-19. TCRdb's table, derived via immunoSEQ multiplex PCR, lists solely in-frame clones and lacks some. The profile shows just under 300,000 clones, about 87% of them singletons. Sample: peripheral blood. The source of these receptors is a man between 65 and 79 years old with acute or convalescent COVID-19. Both conserved end residues are part of each CDR3. The D gene is left open where the match is weak. Expanded clones are given a class, and other clones once, few, many or no size at all.

cdr3_aa cdr3_nt j_call clone_size cdr3_length d_call v_call
CASSSRLQTGGLGYTF TGCGCCAGCAGCTCAAGGTTACAGACAGGGGGCCTTGGCTACACCTTC TRBJ1-2 few 16 TRBD1 TRBV5-1
CASSIRPSFGSYNEQFF TGTGCCAGCAGCATACGACCGAGCTTCGGGTCCTACAATGAGCAGTTCTTC TRBJ2-1 . 17 . TRBV7-2
CASSPDWVLNEKLFF TGTGCCAGCAGCCCCGACTGGGTTTTAAATGAAAAACTGTTTTTT TRBJ1-4 . 15 . TRBV7-9
CASSELAGVTGELFF TGTGCCAGCAGCGAACTAGCGGGAGTGACCGGGGAGCTGTTTTTT TRBJ2-2 . 15 TRBD2 TRBV2
CASSSGQDNSPLHF TGTGCCAGCAGTTCGGGACAGGATAATTCACCCCTCCACTTT TRBJ1-6 . 14 TRBD1 TRBV28
CASSPDGGGNYGYTF TGTGCCAGCAGCCCCGATGGGGGAGGCAACTATGGCTACACCTTC TRBJ1-2 . 15 . TRBV7-9
CASSELDRANEKLFF TGTGCCAGCAGTGAGTTGGACAGGGCGAATGAAAAACTGTTTTTT TRBJ1-4 . 15 TRBD1 TRBV2
CAINGGGGGSYEQYF TGTGCCATCAATGGTGGGGGTGGAGGGTCCTACGAGCAGTACTTC TRBJ2-7 few 15 . TRBV10-3
CAWRRGGNNNEKLFF TGTGCCTGGAGGAGGGGAGGAAATAATAATGAAAAACTGTTTTTT TRBJ1-4 . 15 . TRBV30
CASRRGGFNTGELFF TGTGCCAGCCGACGGGGGGGCTTCAACACCGGGGAGCTGTTTTTT TRBJ2-2 . 15 TRBD2 TRBV5-8
CASSRDSEYGYTF TGCGCCAGCAGCCGGGACAGCGAATATGGCTACACCTTC TRBJ1-2 . 13 TRBD1 TRBV4-3
CATLRENTGELFF TGTGCCACCCTGCGGGAGAACACCGGGGAGCTGTTTTTT TRBJ2-2 few 13 . TRBV19
CASSSGTGIRNSPLHF TGTGCCAGCAGTTCCGGGACAGGGATCCGAAATTCACCCCTCCACTTT TRBJ1-6 . 16 TRBD1 TRBV27
CASSVTGGSYQPQHF TGTGCCAGCAGCGTCACGGGGGGGAGTTATCAGCCCCAGCATTTT TRBJ1-5 . 15 . TRBV7-8
CASSLRGRQPQHF TGTGCCAGCAGCCTGCGGGGTCGTCAGCCCCAGCATTTT TRBJ1-5 . 13 . TRBV27
CASSLPEGGNNQPQHF TGTGCCAGCAGTCTTCCAGAGGGCGGCAACAATCAGCCCCAGCATTTT TRBJ1-5 . 16 . TRBV28
CASSQAASETQYF TGTGCCAGCAGCCAAGCGGCTTCAGAGACCCAGTACTTC TRBJ2-5 . 13 . TRBV12-3/TRBV12-4
CATNLYRAFTAQHF TGTGCCACAAACTTGTACAGGGCTTTCACGGCCCAGCATTTT TRBJ1-5 . 14 . TRBV6-7
CAIRDYLYEQYF TGTGCCATCCGGGACTACCTCTACGAGCAGTACTTC TRBJ2-7 . 12 TRBD2 TRBV6-5
CASSYSSLSGKQFF TGTGCCAGCAGTTACTCGAGCCTTTCAGGGAAGCAGTTCTTC TRBJ2-1 . 14 . TRBV6-5
CASSWATGGGETQYF TGCGCCAGCAGCTGGGCGACAGGGGGCGGAGAGACCCAGTACTTC TRBJ2-5 . 15 TRBD1 TRBV5-1
CASSLGGGYGYTF TGTGCCAGCAGCTTAGGTGGCGGGTACGGCTACACCTTC TRBJ1-2 few 13 . TRBV7-2
CASSSPGLAVDTQYF TGTGCCAGCAGCTCGCCGGGACTAGCGGTAGATACGCAGTATTTT TRBJ2-3 . 15 TRBD2 TRBV7-9
CASSMDRAGEQYF TGCGCCAGCAGCATGGACAGGGCAGGGGAGCAGTACTTC TRBJ2-7 . 13 TRBD1 TRBV4-3
CASSPLVEQGWGYTF TGTGCCAGCTCACCACTAGTCGAACAGGGCTGGGGCTACACCTTC TRBJ1-2 . 15 . TRBV18
CASSARGWTGELFF TGTGCCAGCAGTGCCCGGGGGTGGACCGGGGAGCTGTTTTTT TRBJ2-2 . 14 . TRBV2
CATSDREGVWETQYF TGTGCCACCAGTGATCGCGAGGGGGTGTGGGAGACCCAGTACTTC TRBJ2-5 . 15 . TRBV24-1
CAWSNSDRSAEYF TGTGCCTGGAGTAATTCAGACAGGTCGGCGGAGTACTTC TRBJ2-7 . 13 . TRBV30
CASSQDTDSYGYTF TGTGCCAGCAGCCAAGACACGGACAGCTATGGCTACACCTTC TRBJ1-2 . 14 . TRBV4-2
CASSLVQGTEAFF TGCGCCAGCAGCTTGGTCCAGGGGACTGAAGCTTTCTTT TRBJ1-1 . 13 . TRBV5-1